This TCR beta chain emerged from a study of cytomegalovirus exposure and HLA in healthy donors. Study-level results: An analysis that came later showed most CMV-associated TCR beta chains appearing HLA-restricted. Later analysis demonstrated an association between a missense DCLRE1C variant and TCR beta V- and J-gene trimming.

The V and J ends lost 6 bases and 10 bases respectively, with 7 bases between them. Germline loops: CDR1 MRHNA, CDR2 SNTAGT. The length of the CDR3 is 10 residues. In the PCR, 60 Vbeta and 13 Jbeta primers were used. The repertoire was sequenced with immunoSEQ multiplex PCR; TCRdb's copy has only in-frame clones and lacks some. The sample includes approximately 140,000 clones, around two thirds of them seen just once. A remark on this clone: Its antigen is not known.

The chain is built from TRBV6-4 and TRBJ2-1, with unresolved D. The clonotype comes from a male donor in good health and CMV-seronegative. The specimen was PBMCs. CDR3 sequence: CASRAKEQFF. The CDR3 DNA reads TGTGCCAGCAGAGCGAAAGAGCAGTTCTTC.